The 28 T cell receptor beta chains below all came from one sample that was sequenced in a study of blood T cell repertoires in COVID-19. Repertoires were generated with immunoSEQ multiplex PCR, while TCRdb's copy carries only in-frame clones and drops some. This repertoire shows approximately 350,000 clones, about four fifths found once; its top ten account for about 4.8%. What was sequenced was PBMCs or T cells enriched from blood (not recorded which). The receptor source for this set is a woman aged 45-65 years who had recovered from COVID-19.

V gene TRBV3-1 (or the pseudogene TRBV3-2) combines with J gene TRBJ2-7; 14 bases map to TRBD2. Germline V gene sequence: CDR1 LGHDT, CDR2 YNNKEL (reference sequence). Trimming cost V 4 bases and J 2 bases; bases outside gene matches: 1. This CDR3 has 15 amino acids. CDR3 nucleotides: TGTGCCAGCAGCCCGGGACTAGCGGGGGCCTACGAGCAGTACTTC. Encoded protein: CASSPGLAGAYEQYF.

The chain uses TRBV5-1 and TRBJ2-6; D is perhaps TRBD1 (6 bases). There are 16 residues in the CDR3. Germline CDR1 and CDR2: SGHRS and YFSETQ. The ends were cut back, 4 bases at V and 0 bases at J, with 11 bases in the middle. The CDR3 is CASSQQGPSGANVLTF. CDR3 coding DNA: TGCGCCAGCAGCCAACAGGGCCCCTCTGGGGCCAACGTCCTGACTTTC.

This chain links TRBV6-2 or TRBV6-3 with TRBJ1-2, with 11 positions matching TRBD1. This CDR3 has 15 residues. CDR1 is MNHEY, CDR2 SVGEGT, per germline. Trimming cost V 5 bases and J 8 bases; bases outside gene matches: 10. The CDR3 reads CASSLALGQGDGYTF. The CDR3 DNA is TGTGCCAGCAGTCTCGCCCTGGGACAGGGGGACGGCTACACCTTC.

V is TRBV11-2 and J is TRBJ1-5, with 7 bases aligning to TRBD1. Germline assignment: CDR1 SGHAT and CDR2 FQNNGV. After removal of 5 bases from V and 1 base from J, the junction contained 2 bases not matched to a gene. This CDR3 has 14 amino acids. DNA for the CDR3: TGTGCCAGCAGCCCGGGACAGAGCAATCAGCCCCAGCATTTT. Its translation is CASSPGQSNQPQHF.

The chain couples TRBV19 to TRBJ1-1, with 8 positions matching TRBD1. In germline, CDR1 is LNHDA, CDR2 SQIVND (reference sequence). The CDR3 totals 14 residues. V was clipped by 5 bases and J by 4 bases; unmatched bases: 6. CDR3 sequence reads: CASSVPGGGTEAFF. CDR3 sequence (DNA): TGTGCCAGTAGTGTCCCAGGGGGCGGCACTGAAGCTTTCTTT.

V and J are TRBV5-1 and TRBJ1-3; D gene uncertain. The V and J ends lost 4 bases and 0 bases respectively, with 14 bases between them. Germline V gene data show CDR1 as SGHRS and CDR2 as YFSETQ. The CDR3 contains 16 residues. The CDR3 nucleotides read TGCGCCAGCAGCCCAGGTTTGGCGACCTCTGGAAACACCATATATTTT. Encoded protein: CASSPGLATSGNTIYF.

The CDR3 DNA sequence: TGTGCCAGTAGTATAGGCCGGGACAGGTACTATGGCTACACCTTC. Protein product: CASSIGRDRYYGYTF. The V and J genes are TRBV19 and TRBJ1-2, with 8 bases identical to TRBD1. V trimming: 1 base; J trimming: 3 bases; junction bases outside the gene matches: 4. The CDR3 sequence is 15 residues long. The germline gives CDR1 LNHDA, CDR2 SQIVND (reference sequence). The complete variable domain, with remaining parts taken from reference TRBV19 and TRBJ1-2, reads DGGITQSPKYLFRKEGQNVTLSCEQNLNHDAMYWYRQDPGQGLRLIYYSQIVNDFQKGDIAEGYSVSREKKESFPLTVTSAQKNPTAFYLCASSIGRDRYYGYTFGSGTRLTVV.

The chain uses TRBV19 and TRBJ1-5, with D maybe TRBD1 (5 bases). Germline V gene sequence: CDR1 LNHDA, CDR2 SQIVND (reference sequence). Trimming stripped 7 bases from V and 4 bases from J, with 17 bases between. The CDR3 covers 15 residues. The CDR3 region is CASMLWGGVNQPQHF. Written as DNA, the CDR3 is TGTGCCAGTATGCTCTGGGGGGGGGTTAATCAGCCCCAGCATTTT.

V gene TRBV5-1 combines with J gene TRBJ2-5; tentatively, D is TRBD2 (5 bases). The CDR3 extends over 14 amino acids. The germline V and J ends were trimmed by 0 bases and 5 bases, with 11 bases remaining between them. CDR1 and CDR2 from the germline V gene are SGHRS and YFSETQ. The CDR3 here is CASSLVGDVETQYF. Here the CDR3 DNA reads TGCGCCAGCAGCTTGGTCGGGGATGTGGAGACCCAGTACTTC.

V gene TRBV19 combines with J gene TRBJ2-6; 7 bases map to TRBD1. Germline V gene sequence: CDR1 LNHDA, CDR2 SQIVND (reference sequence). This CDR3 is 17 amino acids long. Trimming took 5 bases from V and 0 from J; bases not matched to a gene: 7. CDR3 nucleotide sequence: TGTGCCAGTAGTCCCGACAGGGCAATCTCTGGGGCCAACGTCCTGACTTTC. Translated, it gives CASSPDRAISGANVLTF.

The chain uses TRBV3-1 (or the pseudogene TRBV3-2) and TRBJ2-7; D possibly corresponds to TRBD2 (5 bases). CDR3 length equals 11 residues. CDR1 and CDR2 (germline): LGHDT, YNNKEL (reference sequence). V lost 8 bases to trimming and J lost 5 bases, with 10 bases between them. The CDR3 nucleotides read TGTGCCAGCGGAGGTCTCAACGAGCAGTACTTC. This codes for CASGGLNEQYF.

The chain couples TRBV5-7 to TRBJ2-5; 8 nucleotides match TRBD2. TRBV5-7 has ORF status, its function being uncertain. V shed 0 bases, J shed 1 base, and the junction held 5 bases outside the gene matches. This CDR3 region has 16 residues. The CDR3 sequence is CASSLVQRGTQETQYF. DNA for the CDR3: TGTGCCAGCAGCTTGGTCCAGCGGGGGACCCAAGAGACCCAGTACTTC.

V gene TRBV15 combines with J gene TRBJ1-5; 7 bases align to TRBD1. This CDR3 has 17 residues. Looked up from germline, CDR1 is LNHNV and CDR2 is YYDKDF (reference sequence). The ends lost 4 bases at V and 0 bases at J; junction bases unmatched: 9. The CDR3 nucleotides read TGTGCCACCAGCACACTCCGGGACAGATATAGCAATCAGCCCCAGCATTTT. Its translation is CATSTLRDRYSNQPQHF.

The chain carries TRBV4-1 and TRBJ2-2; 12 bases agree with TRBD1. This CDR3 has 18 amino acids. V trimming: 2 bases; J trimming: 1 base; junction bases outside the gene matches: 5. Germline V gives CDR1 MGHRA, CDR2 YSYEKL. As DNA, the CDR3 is TGCGCCAGCAGCCAATTGGGACAGGGGGCGGTGAACACCGGGGAGCTGTTTTTT. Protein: CASSQLGQGAVNTGELFF.

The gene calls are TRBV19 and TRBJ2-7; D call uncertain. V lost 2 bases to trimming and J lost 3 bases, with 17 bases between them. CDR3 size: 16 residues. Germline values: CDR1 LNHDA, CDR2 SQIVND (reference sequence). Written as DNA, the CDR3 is TGTGCCAGTAGTATAAGTCGGCAGGCTGTAAACTACGAGCAGTACTTC. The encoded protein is CASSISRQAVNYEQYF.

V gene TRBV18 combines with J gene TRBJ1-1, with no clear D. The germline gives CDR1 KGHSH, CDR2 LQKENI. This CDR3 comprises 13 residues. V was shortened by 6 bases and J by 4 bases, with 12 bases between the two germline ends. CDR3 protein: CASSSGEGTEAFF. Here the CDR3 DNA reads TGTGCCAGCTCCTCCGGGGAGGGCACTGAAGCTTTCTTT.

CDR3 in amino acids: CAWSPGEGHLRYTF. DNA of the CDR3: TGTGCCTGGAGCCCCGGGGAGGGCCACCTACGGTACACCTTC. This chain connects TRBV30 to TRBJ1-2; D ambiguous. V dropped 3 bases and J dropped 11 bases, with 22 bases sitting between them. Germline V gene lookup returns CDR1 GTSNPN and CDR2 SVGIG (reference sequence). The CDR3 runs to 14 residues.

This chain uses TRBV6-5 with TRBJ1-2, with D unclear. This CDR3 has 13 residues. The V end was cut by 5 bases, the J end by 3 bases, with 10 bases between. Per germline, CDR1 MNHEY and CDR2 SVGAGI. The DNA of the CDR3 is TGTGCCAGCAGTCCGATGGGAGACTATGGCTACACCTTC. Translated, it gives CASSPMGDYGYTF.

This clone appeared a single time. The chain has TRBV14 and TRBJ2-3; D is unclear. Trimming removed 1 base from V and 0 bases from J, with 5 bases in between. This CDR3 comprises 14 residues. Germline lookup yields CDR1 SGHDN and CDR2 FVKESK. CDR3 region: CASSQARSTDTQYF. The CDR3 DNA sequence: TGTGCCAGCAGCCAAGCCAGGAGCACAGATACGCAGTATTTT.

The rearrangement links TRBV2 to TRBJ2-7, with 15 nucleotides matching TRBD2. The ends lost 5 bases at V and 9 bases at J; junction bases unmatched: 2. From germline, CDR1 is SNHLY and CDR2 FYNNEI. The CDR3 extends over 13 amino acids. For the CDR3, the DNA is TGTGCCAGCAGTCAGGGACTAGCGGGGGGGCAGTACTTC. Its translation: CASSQGLAGGQYF.

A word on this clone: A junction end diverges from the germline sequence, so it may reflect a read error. This CDR3 is CASKALELTRTEAFF. In nucleotides, the CDR3 is TGTGCAAGCAAAGCTTTAGAACTTACCAGGACTGAAGCTTTCTTT. The chain recombines TRBV7-9 with TRBJ1-1; no clear D. The germline gives CDR1 SEHNR, CDR2 FQNEAQ (reference sequence). This CDR3 spans 15 amino acids.

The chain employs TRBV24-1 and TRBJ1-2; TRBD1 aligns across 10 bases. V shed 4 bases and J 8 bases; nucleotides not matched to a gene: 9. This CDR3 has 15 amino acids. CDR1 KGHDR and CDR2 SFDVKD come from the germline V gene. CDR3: CATSDPDRGSEGYTF. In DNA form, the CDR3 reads TGTGCCACCAGTGACCCGGACAGGGGGAGTGAGGGCTACACCTTC.

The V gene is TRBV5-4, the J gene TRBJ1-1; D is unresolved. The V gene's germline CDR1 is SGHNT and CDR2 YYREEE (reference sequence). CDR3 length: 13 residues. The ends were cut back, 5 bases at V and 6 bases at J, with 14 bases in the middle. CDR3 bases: TGTGCCAGCAGTATGGTCAGTACGCCTGAAGCTTTCTTT. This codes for CASSMVSTPEAFF.

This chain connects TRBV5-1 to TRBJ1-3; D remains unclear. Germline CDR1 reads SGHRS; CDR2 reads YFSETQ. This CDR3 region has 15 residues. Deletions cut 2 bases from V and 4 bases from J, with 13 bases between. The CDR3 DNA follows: TGCGCCAGCAGCTTATTGGCGGGTGCAGGAAACACCATATATTTT. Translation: CASSLLAGAGNTIYF. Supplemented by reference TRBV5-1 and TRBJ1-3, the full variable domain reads KAGVTQTPRYLIKTRGQQVTLSCSPISGHRSVSWYQQTPGQGLQFLFEYFSETQRNKGNFPGRFSGRQFSNSRSEMNVSTLELGDSALYLCASSLLAGAGNTIYFGEGSWLTVV.

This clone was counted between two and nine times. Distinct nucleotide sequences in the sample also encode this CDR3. CDR3 nucleotide sequence: TGTGCCAGCAGGGGAGGATCGTATGGCTACACCTTC. Protein sequence: CASRGGSYGYTF. The chain has TRBV6-5 and TRBJ1-2; no clear D gene. V lost 6 bases to trimming and J lost 5 bases, with 10 bases between them. The CDR3 totals 12 residues. The germline V gene encodes CDR1 MNHEY and CDR2 SVGAGI.

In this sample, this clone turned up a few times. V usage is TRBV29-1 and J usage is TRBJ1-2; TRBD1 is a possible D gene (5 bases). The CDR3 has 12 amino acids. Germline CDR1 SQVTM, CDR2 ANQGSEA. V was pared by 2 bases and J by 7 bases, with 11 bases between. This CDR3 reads CSVELGGTGYTF. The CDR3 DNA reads TGCAGCGTTGAATTGGGGGGGACTGGCTACACCTTC.

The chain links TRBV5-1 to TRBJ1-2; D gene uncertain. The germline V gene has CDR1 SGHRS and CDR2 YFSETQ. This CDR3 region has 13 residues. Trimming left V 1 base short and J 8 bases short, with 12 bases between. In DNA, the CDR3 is TGCGCCAGCAGCTTGTCAGGCCTTGGCGGCTACACCTTC. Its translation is CASSLSGLGGYTF.

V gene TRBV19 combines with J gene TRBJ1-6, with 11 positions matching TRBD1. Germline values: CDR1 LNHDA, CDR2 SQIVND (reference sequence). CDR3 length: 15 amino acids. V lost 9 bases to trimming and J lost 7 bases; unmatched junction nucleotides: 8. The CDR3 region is CASNHRDRGNSPLHF. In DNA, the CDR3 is TGTGCCAGCAACCACCGGGACAGGGGGAATTCACCCCTCCACTTT.